These T cell receptor beta chains were read from a single sample in a study of identical twins. From the 5' RACE reads, TCRdb called clonotypes with MiXCR, one entry per CDR3 protein. The sample holds some 1,700,000 distinct CDR3 sequences, more than 30% seen once. The source material was cord blood. The receptor source for this set is a newborn girl in good health. Each CDR3 is given with its conserved first and last residue. A D gene is named only where the DNA matches it firmly. Some rows have no size entry. The others give once, few or many, or a class for an expanded clone.

j_call: TRBJ2-1; d_call: .; clone_size: many; v_call: TRBV20-1; cdr3_aa: CSAIGTSSYNEQFF; cdr3_nt: TGCAGTGCTATCGGGACGAGCTCCTACAATGAGCAGTTCTTC
j_call: TRBJ2-1; d_call: TRBD2; clone_size: .; v_call: TRBV5-5; cdr3_aa: CASSKQLAGGTNEQFF; cdr3_nt: TGTGCCAGCAGCAAACAACTAGCGGGGGGTACGAATGAGCAGTTCTTC
j_call: TRBJ2-3; d_call: TRBD2; clone_size: few; v_call: TRBV12-3/TRBV12-4; cdr3_aa: CASSPTLGLAVPDTQYF; cdr3_nt: TGTGCCAGCAGTCCAACCCTGGGACTAGCGGTCCCAGATACGCAGTATTTT
j_call: TRBJ2-4; d_call: TRBD1; clone_size: .; v_call: TRBV20-1; cdr3_aa: CSAGQPPDRTENIQYF; cdr3_nt: TGCAGTGCTGGCCAACCTCCGGACAGGACCGAAAACATTCAGTACTTC
j_call: TRBJ2-3; d_call: TRBD2; clone_size: .; v_call: TRBV27; cdr3_aa: CASSSAGEKDTQYF; cdr3_nt: TGTGCCAGCAGTTCTGCGGGGGAAAAAGATACGCAGTATTTT
j_call: TRBJ1-5; d_call: .; clone_size: .; v_call: TRBV20-1; cdr3_aa: CSASRMESNQPQHF; cdr3_nt: TGCAGTGCTAGTCGCATGGAAAGCAATCAGCCCCAGCATTTT
j_call: TRBJ1-1; d_call: .; clone_size: few; v_call: TRBV20-1; cdr3_aa: CSAPMFGWTEAFF; cdr3_nt: TGCAGTGCCCCGATGTTTGGGTGGACTGAAGCTTTCTTT
j_call: TRBJ2-3; d_call: .; clone_size: .; v_call: TRBV5-6; cdr3_aa: CASSLSSLGTDTQYF; cdr3_nt: TGTGCCAGCAGCTTGTCAAGTCTGGGCACAGATACGCAGTATTTT
j_call: TRBJ2-7; d_call: TRBD2; clone_size: .; v_call: TRBV9; cdr3_aa: CASSVASGRALDEQYF; cdr3_nt: TGTGCCAGCAGCGTCGCTAGCGGGAGGGCCCTCGACGAGCAGTACTTC
j_call: TRBJ2-3; d_call: .; clone_size: .; v_call: TRBV15; cdr3_aa: CATSRGGTEVVDTQYF; cdr3_nt: TGTGCCACCAGCAGAGGCGGGACAGAGGTGGTGGATACGCAGTATTTT
j_call: TRBJ2-7; d_call: .; clone_size: many; v_call: TRBV10-3; cdr3_aa: CAISATGWGYEQYF; cdr3_nt: TGTGCCATCAGTGCGACAGGATGGGGCTACGAGCAGTACTTC
j_call: TRBJ2-3; d_call: .; clone_size: .; v_call: TRBV11-2; cdr3_aa: CASSLVLGLGTDTQYF; cdr3_nt: TGTGCCAGCAGCTTAGTCCTGGGGTTAGGCACAGATACGCAGTATTTT
j_call: TRBJ2-5; d_call: .; clone_size: .; v_call: TRBV25-1; cdr3_aa: CASSEYQEETQYF; cdr3_nt: TGTGCCAGCAGTGAATACCAGGAAGAGACCCAGTACTTC
j_call: TRBJ2-7; d_call: .; clone_size: few; v_call: TRBV20-1; cdr3_aa: CSARSQGPNEQYF; cdr3_nt: TGCAGTGCTAGATCACAGGGACCGAACGAGCAGTACTTC
j_call: TRBJ1-2; d_call: .; clone_size: .; v_call: TRBV5-1; cdr3_aa: CASSLVGLIGYTF; cdr3_nt: TGCGCCAGCAGCTTGGTTGGGTTAATTGGCTACACCTTC
j_call: TRBJ2-1; d_call: .; clone_size: .; v_call: TRBV21-1; cdr3_aa: CASSKAREEQFF; cdr3_nt: TGTGCCAGCAGCAAAGCGAGGGAGGAGCAGTTCTTC
j_call: TRBJ2-7; d_call: TRBD1; clone_size: .; v_call: TRBV5-1; cdr3_aa: CASTRQGDAYEQYF; cdr3_nt: TGCGCCAGCACCCGACAGGGGGACGCCTACGAGCAGTACTTC
j_call: TRBJ2-7; d_call: TRBD2; clone_size: .; v_call: TRBV18; cdr3_aa: CASSPRSGKGNNYEQYF; cdr3_nt: TGTGCCAGCTCACCACGTAGCGGGAAGGGTAACAACTACGAGCAGTACTTC
j_call: TRBJ2-7; d_call: TRBD2; clone_size: few; v_call: TRBV4-2; cdr3_aa: CASSQELAEYNEQYF; cdr3_nt: TGTGCCAGCAGCCAAGAGCTAGCGGAGTACAATGAGCAGTACTTC
j_call: TRBJ2-7; d_call: .; clone_size: .; v_call: TRBV5-1; cdr3_aa: CASSGQGLGPYEQYF; cdr3_nt: TGCGCCAGCAGCGGACAGGGACTAGGACCCTACGAGCAGTACTTC
j_call: TRBJ1-1; d_call: .; clone_size: few; v_call: TRBV5-1; cdr3_aa: CASSLLTGRETEAFF; cdr3_nt: TGCGCCAGCAGCTTGTTGACGGGCAGGGAAACTGAAGCTTTCTTT
j_call: TRBJ1-2; d_call: .; clone_size: .; v_call: TRBV12-3/TRBV12-4; cdr3_aa: CASSPGTIDYGYTF; cdr3_nt: TGTGCCAGCAGTCCCGGGACTATAGACTATGGCTACACCTTC
j_call: TRBJ2-1; d_call: .; clone_size: .; v_call: TRBV3-1; cdr3_aa: CASSRVGIEQFF; cdr3_nt: TGTGCCAGCAGCCGTGTCGGGATTGAGCAGTTCTTC
j_call: TRBJ1-5; d_call: .; clone_size: .; v_call: TRBV6-2/TRBV6-3; cdr3_aa: CASARRGQEQPQHF; cdr3_nt: TGTGCCAGCGCCAGGCGGGGCCAGGAGCAGCCCCAGCATTTT
j_call: TRBJ2-7; d_call: TRBD1; clone_size: .; v_call: TRBV11-2; cdr3_aa: CASSLNPGTGYYEQYF; cdr3_nt: TGTGCCAGCAGCTTGAATCCCGGGACAGGATATTACGAGCAGTACTTC
j_call: TRBJ2-2; d_call: .; clone_size: .; v_call: TRBV13; cdr3_aa: CASKISSPQEELFF; cdr3_nt: TGTGCCAGCAAGATTAGCTCACCCCAAGAGGAGCTGTTTTTT
j_call: TRBJ2-1; d_call: TRBD2; clone_size: .; v_call: TRBV3-1; cdr3_aa: CASSHGLAGDNEQFF; cdr3_nt: TGTGCCAGCAGCCACGGACTAGCGGGAGACAATGAGCAGTTCTTC
j_call: TRBJ2-3; d_call: TRBD2; clone_size: .; v_call: TRBV6-5; cdr3_aa: CASSYSPSGSTDTQYF; cdr3_nt: TGTGCCAGCAGTTACTCGCCTAGCGGGAGCACAGATACGCAGTATTTT
j_call: TRBJ2-2; d_call: .; clone_size: .; v_call: TRBV20-1; cdr3_aa: CSASAPTTGELFF; cdr3_nt: TGCAGTGCTAGCGCCCCCACTACCGGGGAGCTGTTTTTT
j_call: TRBJ2-3; d_call: TRBD2; clone_size: few; v_call: TRBV2; cdr3_aa: CASTQSASGAFSTDTQYF; cdr3_nt: TGTGCCAGCACCCAAAGCGCGAGCGGGGCCTTTTCCACAGATACGCAGTATTTT
j_call: TRBJ1-5; d_call: .; clone_size: few; v_call: TRBV6-2/TRBV6-3; cdr3_aa: CASSYSEWQPQHF; cdr3_nt: TGTGCCAGCAGTTACTCGGAATGGCAGCCCCAGCATTTT